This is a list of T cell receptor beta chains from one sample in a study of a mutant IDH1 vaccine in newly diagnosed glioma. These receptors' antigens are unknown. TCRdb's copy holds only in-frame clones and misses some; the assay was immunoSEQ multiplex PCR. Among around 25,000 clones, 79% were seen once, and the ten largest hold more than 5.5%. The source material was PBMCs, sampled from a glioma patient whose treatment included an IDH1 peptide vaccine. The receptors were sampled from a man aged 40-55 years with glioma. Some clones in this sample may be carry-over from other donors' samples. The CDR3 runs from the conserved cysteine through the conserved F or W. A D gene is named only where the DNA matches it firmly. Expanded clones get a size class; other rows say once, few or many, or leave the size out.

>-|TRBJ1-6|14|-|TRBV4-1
CASSQGRNYSPLHF
TGCGCCAGCAGCCAAGGCAGGAATTATTCACCCCTCCACTTT
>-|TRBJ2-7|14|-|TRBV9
CASSGSIQGYEQYF
TGTGCCAGCAGCGGCTCCATACAGGGCTACGAGCAGTACTTC
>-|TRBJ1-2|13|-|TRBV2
CASSETFMDGYTF
TGTGCCAGCAGTGAAACGTTCATGGATGGCTACACCTTC
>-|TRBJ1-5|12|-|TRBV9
CASARPNQPQHF
TGTGCCAGCGCCCGGCCAAATCAGCCCCAGCATTTT
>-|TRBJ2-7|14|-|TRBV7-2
CASSGRDSSYEQYF
TGTGCCAGCAGCGGTAGGGACTCCTCCTACGAGCAGTACTTC
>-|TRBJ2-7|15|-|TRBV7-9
CASSHSDVSSYEQYF
TGTGCCAGCAGCCATTCAGATGTTAGCTCCTACGAGCAGTACTTC
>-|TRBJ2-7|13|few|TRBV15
CATSPGLTYEQYF
TGTGCCACCAGCCCGGGATTGACCTACGAGCAGTACTTC
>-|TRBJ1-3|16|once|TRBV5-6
CASSLGLPSSGNTIYF
TGTGCCAGCAGCTTAGGGTTGCCGAGCTCTGGAAACACCATATATTTT
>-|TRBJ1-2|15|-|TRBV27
CASSFAGWENYGYTF
TGTGCCAGCAGTTTTGCTGGGTGGGAGAACTATGGCTACACCTTC
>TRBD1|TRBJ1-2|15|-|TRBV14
CASSQDYGTGYGYTF
TGTGCCAGCAGCCAAGATTACGGGACAGGGTATGGCTACACCTTC
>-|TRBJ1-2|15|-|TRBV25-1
CASSEAGREDYGYTF
TGTGCCAGCAGTGAGGCGGGCAGGGAAGACTATGGCTACACCTTC
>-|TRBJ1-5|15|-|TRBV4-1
CASSQVQERGQPQHF
TGCGCCAGCAGCCAAGTCCAGGAACGGGGACAGCCCCAGCATTTT
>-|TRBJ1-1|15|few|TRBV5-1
CASSLFRERNTEAFF
TGCGCCAGCAGCTTGTTCAGGGAAAGGAACACTGAAGCTTTCTTT
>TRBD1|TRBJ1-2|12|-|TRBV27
CASSRQGEGYTF
TGTGCCAGCAGTCGCCAGGGGGAAGGCTACACCTTC
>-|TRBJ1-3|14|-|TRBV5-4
CASSQGLLGNTIYF
TGTGCCAGCAGCCAGGGACTTCTCGGCAACACCATATATTTT
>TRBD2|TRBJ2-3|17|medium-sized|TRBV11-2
CASSSHPGAGVTDTQYF
TGTGCCAGCAGCTCGCACCCCGGGGCGGGGGTCACAGATACGCAGTATTTT
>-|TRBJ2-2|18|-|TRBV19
CASSIERVGEWGTGELFF
TGTGCCAGTAGTATAGAAAGGGTTGGAGAGTGGGGCACCGGGGAGCTGTTTTTT
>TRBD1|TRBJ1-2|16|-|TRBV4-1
CASSQLFPGGVYGYTF
TGCGCCAGCAGCCAACTGTTCCCAGGGGGTGTCTATGGCTACACCTTC
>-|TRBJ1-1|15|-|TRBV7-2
CASSPSGFMNTEAFF
TGTGCCAGCAGTCCGTCAGGGTTCATGAACACTGAAGCTTTCTTT
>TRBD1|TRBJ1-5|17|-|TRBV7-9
CASSLGIGTGNNQPQHF
TGTGCCAGCAGCTTAGGTATCGGGACAGGGAACAATCAGCCCCAGCATTTT
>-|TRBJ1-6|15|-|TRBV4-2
CASSQDWPTNSPLHF
TGTGCCAGCAGCCAAGATTGGCCGACAAATTCACCCCTCCACTTT
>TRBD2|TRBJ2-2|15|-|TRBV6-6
CASSFKRGSTGELFF
TGTGCCAGCAGTTTTAAGCGGGGTAGCACCGGGGAGCTGTTTTTT
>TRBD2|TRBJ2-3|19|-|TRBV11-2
CASSLLAGGPLFGTDTQYF
TGTGCCAGCAGCCTACTAGCGGGGGGGCCGTTGTTCGGGACAGATACGCAGTATTTT
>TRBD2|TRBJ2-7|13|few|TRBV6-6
CASSSGGADEQYF
TGTGCCAGCAGCAGCGGGGGGGCTGACGAGCAGTACTTC